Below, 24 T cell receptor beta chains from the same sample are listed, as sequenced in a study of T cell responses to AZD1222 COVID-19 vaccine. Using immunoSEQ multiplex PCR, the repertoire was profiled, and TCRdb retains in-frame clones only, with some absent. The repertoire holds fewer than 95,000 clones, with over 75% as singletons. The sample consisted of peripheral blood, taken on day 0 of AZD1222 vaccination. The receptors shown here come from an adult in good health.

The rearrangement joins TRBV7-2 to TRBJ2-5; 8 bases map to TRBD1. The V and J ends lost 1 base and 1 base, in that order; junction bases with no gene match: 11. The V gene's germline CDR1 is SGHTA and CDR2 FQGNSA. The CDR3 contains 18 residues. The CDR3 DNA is TGTGCCAGCAGCTTAGGGGACAGGTTTGCTACGGGCCAAGAGACCCAGTACTTC. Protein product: CASSLGDRFATGQETQYF. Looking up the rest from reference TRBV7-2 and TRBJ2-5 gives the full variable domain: GAGVSQSPSNKVTEKGKDVELRCDPISGHTALYWYRQSLGQGLEFLIYFQGNSAPDKSGLPSDRFSAERTGGSVSTLTIQRTQQEDSAVYLCASSLGDRFATGQETQYFGPGTRLLVL.

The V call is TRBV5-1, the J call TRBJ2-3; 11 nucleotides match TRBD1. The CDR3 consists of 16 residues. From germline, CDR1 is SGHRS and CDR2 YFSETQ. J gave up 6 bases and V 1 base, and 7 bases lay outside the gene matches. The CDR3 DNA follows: TGCGCCAGCAGCTTGCAGGGACAGGGGGTTCGGGATACGCAGTATTTT. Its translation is CASSLQGQGVRDTQYF.

The CDR3 DNA reads TGTGCCAGCAGCAAGAAGAACACCGGGGAGCTGTTTTTT. This sequence encodes CASSKKNTGELFF. The gene calls are TRBV6-5 and TRBJ2-2, with D hard to call. Deletions cut 6 bases from V and 1 base from J, with 6 bases between. Germline V gene sequence: CDR1 MNHEY, CDR2 SVGAGI. This CDR3 region has 13 residues.

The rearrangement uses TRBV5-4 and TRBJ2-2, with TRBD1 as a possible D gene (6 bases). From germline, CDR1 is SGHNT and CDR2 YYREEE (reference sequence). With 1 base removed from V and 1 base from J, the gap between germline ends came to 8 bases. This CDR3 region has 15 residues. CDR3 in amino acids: CASSLIQGNTGELFF. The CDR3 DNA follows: TGTGCCAGCAGCTTGATACAGGGGAACACCGGGGAGCTGTTTTTT.

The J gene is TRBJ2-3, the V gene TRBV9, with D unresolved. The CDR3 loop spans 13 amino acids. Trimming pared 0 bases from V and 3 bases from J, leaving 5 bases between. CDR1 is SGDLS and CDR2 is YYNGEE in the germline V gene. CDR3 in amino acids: CASSVASTDTQYF. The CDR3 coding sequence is TGTGCCAGCAGCGTAGCGTCTACAGATACGCAGTATTTT.

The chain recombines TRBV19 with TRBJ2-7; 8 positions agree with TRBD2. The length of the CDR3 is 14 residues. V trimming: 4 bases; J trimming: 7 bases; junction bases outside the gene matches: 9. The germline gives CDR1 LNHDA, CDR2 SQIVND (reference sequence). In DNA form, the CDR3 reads TGTGCCAGTAGTACGCCGGGACTAGATATAGAGCAGTACTTC. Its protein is CASSTPGLDIEQYF.

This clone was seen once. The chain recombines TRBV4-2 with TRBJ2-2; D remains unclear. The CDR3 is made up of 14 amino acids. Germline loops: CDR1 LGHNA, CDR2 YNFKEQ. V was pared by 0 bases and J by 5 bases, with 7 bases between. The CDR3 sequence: CASSQEGQTGELFF. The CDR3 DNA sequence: TGTGCCAGCAGCCAAGAAGGTCAGACCGGGGAGCTGTTTTTT.

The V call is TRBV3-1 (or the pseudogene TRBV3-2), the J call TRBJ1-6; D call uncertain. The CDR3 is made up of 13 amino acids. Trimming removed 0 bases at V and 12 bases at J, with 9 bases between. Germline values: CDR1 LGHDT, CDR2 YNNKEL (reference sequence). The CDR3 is CASSQEKRLPLHF. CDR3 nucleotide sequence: TGTGCCAGCAGCCAAGAGAAGCGATTACCCCTCCACTTT.

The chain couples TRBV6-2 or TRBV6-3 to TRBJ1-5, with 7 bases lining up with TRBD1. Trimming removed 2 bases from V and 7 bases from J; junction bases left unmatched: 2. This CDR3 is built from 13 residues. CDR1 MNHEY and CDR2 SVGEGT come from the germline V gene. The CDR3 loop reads CASSYRDRQPQHF. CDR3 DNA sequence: TGTGCCAGCAGTTACCGGGACAGACAGCCCCAGCATTTT.

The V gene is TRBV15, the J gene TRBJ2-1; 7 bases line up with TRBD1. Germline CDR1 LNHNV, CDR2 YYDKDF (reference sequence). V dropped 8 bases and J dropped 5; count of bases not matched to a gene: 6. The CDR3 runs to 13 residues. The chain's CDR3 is CATHGTDDNEQFF. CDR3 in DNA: TGTGCCACCCACGGGACAGACGACAATGAGCAGTTCTTC.

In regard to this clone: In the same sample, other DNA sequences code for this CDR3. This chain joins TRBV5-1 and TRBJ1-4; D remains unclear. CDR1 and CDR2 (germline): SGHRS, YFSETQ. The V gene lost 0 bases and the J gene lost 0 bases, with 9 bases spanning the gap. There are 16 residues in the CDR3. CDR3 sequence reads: CASSLGNTATNEKLFF. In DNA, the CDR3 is TGCGCCAGCAGCTTGGGCAACACAGCAACTAATGAAAAACTGTTTTTT.

CDR3 bases: TGTGCCAGCAGCCAAGAACTAGCGGAATCCTACGAGCAGTACTTC. The encoded protein is CASSQELAESYEQYF. The rearrangement uses TRBV4-2 and TRBJ2-7; 8 nucleotides line up with TRBD2. The CDR3 runs to 15 residues. The V segment lost 0 bases and the J segment 1 base; nucleotides outside the gene matches: 2. Germline CDR1 is LGHNA and CDR2 is YNFKEQ.

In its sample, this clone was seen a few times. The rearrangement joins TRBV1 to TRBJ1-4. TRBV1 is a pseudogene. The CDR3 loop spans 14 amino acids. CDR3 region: CTSSHPATNEKLFF. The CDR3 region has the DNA TGCACCAGCAGCCATCCGGCAACTAATGAAAAACTGTTTTTT.

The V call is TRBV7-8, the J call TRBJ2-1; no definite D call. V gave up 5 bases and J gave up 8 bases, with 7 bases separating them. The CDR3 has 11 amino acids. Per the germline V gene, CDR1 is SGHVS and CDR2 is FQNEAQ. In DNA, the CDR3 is TGTGCCAGCAGCCCCTTCGATGAGCAGTTCTTC. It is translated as CASSPFDEQFF.

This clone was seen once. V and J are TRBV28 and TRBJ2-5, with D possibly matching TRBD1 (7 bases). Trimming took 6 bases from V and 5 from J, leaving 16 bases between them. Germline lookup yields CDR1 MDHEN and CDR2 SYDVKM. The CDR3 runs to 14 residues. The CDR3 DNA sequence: TGTGCCAGCAGGCTTGGGGACAGCGGGGAGACCCAGTACTTC. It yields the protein CASRLGDSGETQYF. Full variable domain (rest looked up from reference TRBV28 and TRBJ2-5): DVKVTQSSRYLVKRTGEKVFLECVQDMDHENMFWYRQDPGLGLRLIYFSYDVKMKEKGDIPEGYSVSREKKERFSLILESASTNQTSMYLCASRLGDSGETQYFGPGTRLLVL.

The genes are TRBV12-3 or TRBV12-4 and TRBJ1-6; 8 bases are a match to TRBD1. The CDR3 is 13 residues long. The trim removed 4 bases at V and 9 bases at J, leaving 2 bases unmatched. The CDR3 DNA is TGTGCCAGCAGTTCGGACAGGGTTTCACCCCTCCACTTT. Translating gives CASSSDRVSPLHF.

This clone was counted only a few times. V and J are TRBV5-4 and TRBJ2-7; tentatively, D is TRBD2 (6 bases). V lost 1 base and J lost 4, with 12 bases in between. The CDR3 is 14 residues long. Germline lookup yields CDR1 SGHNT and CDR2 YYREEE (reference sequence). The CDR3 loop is CASSLWGVAYEQYF. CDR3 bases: TGTGCCAGCAGCTTGTGGGGGGTTGCGTACGAGCAGTACTTC.

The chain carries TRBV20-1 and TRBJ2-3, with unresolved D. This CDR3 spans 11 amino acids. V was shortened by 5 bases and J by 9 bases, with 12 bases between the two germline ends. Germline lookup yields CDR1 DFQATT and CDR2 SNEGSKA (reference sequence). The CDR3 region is CSAGGPWTQYF. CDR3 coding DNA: TGCAGTGCTGGTGGTCCCTGGACGCAGTATTTT.

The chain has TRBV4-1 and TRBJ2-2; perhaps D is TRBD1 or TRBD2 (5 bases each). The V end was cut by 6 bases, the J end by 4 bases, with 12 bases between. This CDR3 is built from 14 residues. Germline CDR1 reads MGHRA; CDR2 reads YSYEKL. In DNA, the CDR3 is TGCGCCAGCAGATACCGGGACCTCACCGGGGAGCTGTTTTTT. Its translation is CASRYRDLTGELFF.

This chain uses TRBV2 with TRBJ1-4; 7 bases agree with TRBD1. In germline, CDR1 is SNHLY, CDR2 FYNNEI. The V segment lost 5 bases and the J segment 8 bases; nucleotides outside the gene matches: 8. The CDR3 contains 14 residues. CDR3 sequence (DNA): TGTGCCAGCAGTTCAGGGGGAAGCATCGAAAAACTGTTTTTT. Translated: CASSSGGSIEKLFF.

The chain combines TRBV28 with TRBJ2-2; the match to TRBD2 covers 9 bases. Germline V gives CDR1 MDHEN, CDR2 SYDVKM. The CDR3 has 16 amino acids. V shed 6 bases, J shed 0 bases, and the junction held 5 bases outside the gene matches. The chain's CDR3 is CASRPGLASNTGELFF. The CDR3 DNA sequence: TGTGCCAGCAGACCCGGACTAGCGTCGAACACCGGGGAGCTGTTTTTT. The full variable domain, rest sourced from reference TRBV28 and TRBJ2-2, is DVKVTQSSRYLVKRTGEKVFLECVQDMDHENMFWYRQDPGLGLRLIYFSYDVKMKEKGDIPEGYSVSREKKERFSLILESASTNQTSMYLCASRPGLASNTGELFFGEGSRLTVL.

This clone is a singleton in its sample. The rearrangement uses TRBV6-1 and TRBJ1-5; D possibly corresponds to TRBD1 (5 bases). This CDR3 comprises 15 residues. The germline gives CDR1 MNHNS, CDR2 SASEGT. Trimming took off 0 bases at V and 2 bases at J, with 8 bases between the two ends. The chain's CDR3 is CASSEAGRGNQPQHF. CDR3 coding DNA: TGTGCCAGCAGTGAAGCGGGCAGGGGCAATCAGCCCCAGCATTTT.

The CDR3 is CASSLYRGTNYGYTF. CDR3 bases: TGTGCCAGCAGTTTATACAGGGGTACTAACTATGGCTACACCTTC. The chain carries TRBV28 and TRBJ1-2, with TRBD1 matching over 7 bases. The CDR3 sequence is 15 residues long. V lost 1 base, J lost 0 bases, and 2 bases stayed unmatched. Germline CDR1 reads MDHEN; CDR2 reads SYDVKM.

The CDR3 sequence: CASSIEGYGYTF. The CDR3 bases are TGTGCCAGTAGTATAGAAGGGTATGGCTACACCTTC. The chain links TRBV19 to TRBJ1-2; the D is unclear. Trimming shortened V by 0 bases and J by 5 bases, and 4 bases separated the two germline ends. The CDR3 length is 12 residues. Germline V gene lookup returns CDR1 LNHDA and CDR2 SQIVND (reference sequence).